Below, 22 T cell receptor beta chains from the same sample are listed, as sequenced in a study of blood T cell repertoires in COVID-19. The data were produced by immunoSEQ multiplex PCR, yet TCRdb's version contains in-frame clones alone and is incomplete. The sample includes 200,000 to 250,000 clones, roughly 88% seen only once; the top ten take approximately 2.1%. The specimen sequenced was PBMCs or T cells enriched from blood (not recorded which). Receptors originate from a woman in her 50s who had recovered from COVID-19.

The CDR3 region has the DNA TGTGCCAGCTCACCCGACAGGGAAATTTGGCGCTACGAGCAGTACTTC. It yields the protein CASSPDREIWRYEQYF. The rearrangement joins TRBV18 to TRBJ2-7, with 7 bases identical to TRBD1. The V gene's germline CDR1 is KGHSH and CDR2 LQKENI. CDR3 length equals 16 residues. J was trimmed by 3 bases and V by 3 bases; bases with no gene match: 11.

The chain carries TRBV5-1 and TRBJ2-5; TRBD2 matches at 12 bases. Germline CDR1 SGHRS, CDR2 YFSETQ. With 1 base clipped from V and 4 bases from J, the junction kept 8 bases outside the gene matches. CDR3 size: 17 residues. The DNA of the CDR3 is TGCGCCAGCAGCTTGCCCCCTAGCGGGGGGGCGCGAGAGACCCAGTACTTC. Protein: CASSLPPSGGARETQYF.

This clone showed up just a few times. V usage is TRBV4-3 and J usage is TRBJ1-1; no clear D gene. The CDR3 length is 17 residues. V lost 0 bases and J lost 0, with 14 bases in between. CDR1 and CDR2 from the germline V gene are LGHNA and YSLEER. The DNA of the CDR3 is TGCGCCAGCAGCCAAGATTGGGTTGGGAGGATGAACACTGAAGCTTTCTTT. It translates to CASSQDWVGRMNTEAFF.

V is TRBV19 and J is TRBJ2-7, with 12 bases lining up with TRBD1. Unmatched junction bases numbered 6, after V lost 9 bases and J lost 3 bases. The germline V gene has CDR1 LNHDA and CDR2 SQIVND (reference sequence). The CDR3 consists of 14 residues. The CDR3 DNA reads TGTGCCAGCGGAGGGACAGGGGGCTACTACGAGCAGTACTTC. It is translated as CASGGTGGYYEQYF. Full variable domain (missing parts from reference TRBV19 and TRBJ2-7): DGGITQSPKYLFRKEGQNVTLSCEQNLNHDAMYWYRQDPGQGLRLIYYSQIVNDFQKGDIAEGYSVSREKKESFPLTVTSAQKNPTAFYLCASGGTGGYYEQYFGPGTRLTVT.

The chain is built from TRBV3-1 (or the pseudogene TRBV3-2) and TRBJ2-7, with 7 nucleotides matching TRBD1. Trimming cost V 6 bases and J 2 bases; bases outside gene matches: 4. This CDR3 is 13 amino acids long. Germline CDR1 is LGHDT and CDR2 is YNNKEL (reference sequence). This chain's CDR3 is CASRHGTAYEQYF. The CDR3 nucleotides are TGTGCCAGCAGGCACGGGACAGCCTACGAGCAGTACTTC.

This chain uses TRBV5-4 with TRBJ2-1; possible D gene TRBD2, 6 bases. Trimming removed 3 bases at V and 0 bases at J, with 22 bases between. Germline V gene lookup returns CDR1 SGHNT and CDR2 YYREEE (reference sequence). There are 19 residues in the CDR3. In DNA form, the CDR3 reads TGTGCCAGCAGCTCCCCCAACCGGGGCGGGAAGAGCTCCTACAATGAGCAGTTCTTC. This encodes CASSSPNRGGKSSYNEQFF.

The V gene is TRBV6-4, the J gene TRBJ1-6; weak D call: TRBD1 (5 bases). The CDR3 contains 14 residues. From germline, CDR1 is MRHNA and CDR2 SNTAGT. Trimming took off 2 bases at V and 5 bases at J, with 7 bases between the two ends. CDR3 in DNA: TGTGCCAGCAGTGACGGGGGGGATAATTCACCCCTCCACTTT. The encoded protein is CASSDGGDNSPLHF.

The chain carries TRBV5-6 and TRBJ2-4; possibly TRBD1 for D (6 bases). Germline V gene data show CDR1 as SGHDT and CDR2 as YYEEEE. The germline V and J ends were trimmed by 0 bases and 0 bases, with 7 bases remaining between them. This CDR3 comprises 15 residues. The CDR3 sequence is CASSLEGVAKNIQYF. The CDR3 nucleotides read TGTGCCAGCAGCTTGGAGGGGGTAGCCAAAAACATTCAGTACTTC. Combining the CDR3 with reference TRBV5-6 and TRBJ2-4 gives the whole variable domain DAGVTQSPTHLIKTRGQQVTLRCSPKSGHDTVSWYQQALGQGPQFIFQYYEEEERQRGNFPDRFSGHQFPNYSSELNVNALLLGDSALYLCASSLEGVAKNIQYFGAGTRLSVL.

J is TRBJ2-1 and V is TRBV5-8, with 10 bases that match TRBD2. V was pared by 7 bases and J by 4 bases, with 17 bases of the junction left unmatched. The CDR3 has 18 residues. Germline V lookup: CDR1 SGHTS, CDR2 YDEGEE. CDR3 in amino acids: CASGHNLGASGSYNEQFF. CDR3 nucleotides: TGTGCCAGCGGACACAACCTCGGGGCTAGCGGGAGTTACAATGAGCAGTTCTTC.

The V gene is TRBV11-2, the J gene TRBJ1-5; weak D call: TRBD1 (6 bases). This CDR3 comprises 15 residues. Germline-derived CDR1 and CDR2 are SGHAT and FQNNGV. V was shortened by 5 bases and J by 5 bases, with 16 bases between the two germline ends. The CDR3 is CASSDGFAGDQPQHF. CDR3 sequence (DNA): TGTGCCAGCAGCGACGGGTTTGCAGGGGATCAGCCCCAGCATTTT.

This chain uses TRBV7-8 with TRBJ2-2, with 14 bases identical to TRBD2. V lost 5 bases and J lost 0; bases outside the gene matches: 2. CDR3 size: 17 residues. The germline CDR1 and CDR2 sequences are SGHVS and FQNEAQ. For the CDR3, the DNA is TGTGCCAGCAGCGGACTAGCGGGGGGTTCGAACACCGGGGAGCTGTTTTTT. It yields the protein CASSGLAGGSNTGELFF.

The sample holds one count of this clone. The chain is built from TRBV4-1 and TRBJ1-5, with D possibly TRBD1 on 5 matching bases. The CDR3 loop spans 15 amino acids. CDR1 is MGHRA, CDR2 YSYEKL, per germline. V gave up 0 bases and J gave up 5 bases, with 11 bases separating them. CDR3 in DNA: TGCGCCAGCAGCCAAGATGGAGGGGCTGATCAGCCCCAGCATTTT. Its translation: CASSQDGGADQPQHF.

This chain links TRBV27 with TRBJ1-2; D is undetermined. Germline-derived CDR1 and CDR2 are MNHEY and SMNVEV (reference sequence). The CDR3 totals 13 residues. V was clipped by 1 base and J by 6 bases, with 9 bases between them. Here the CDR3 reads CASSLYGVDGYTF. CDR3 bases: TGTGCCAGCAGTTTATACGGGGTGGATGGCTACACCTTC.

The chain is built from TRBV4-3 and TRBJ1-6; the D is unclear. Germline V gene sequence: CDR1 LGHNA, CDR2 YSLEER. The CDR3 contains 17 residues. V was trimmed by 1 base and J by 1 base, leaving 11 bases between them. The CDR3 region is CASSQGASSSYNSPLHF. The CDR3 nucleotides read TGCGCCAGCAGCCAAGGGGCCAGTTCTTCCTATAATTCACCCCTCCACTTT.

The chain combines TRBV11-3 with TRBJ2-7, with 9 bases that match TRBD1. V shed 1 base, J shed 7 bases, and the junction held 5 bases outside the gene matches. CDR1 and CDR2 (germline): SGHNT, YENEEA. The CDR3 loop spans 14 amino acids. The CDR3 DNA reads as TGTGCCAGCAGCTTAGGTGGGACAGGGATTGAGCAGTACTTC. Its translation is CASSLGGTGIEQYF.

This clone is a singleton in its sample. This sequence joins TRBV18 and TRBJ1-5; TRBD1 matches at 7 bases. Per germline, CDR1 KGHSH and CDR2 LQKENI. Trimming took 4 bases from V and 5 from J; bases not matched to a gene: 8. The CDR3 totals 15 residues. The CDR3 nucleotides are TGTGCCAGCTCACAGAACGACAGGGACCATCAGCCCCAGCATTTT. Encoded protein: CASSQNDRDHQPQHF.

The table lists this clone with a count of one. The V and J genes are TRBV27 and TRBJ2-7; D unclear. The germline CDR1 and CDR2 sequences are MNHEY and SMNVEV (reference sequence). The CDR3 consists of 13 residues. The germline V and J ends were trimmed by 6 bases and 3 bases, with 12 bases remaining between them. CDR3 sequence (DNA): TGTGCCAGCAGGCCAGGAAGTAACTACGAGCAGTACTTC. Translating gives CASRPGSNYEQYF.

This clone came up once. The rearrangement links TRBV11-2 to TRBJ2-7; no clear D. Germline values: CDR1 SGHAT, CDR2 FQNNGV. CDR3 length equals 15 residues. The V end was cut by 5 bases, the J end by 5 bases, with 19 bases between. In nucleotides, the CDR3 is TGTGCCAGCAGCCTCAGTTACAACAGTGCCAACGAGCAGTACTTC. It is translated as CASSLSYNSANEQYF.

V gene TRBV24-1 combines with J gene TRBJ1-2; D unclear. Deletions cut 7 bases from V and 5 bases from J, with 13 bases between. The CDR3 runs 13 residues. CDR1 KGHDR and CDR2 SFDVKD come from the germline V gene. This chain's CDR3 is CATSEYSGYGYTF. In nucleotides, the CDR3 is TGTGCCACCAGCGAGTACAGCGGATATGGCTACACCTTC.

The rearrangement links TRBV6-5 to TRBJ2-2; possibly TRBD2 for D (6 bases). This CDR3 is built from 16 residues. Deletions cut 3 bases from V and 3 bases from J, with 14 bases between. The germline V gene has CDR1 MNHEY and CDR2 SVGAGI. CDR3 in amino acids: CASSYIGTGDTGELFF. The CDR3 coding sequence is TGTGCCAGCAGTTATATTGGGACTGGAGACACCGGGGAGCTGTTTTTT.

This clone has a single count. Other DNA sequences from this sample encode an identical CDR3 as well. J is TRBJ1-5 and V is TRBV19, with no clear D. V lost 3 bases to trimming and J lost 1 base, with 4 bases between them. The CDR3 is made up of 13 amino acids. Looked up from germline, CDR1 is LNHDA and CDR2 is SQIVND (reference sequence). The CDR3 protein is CASSISSNQPQHF. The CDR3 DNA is TGTGCCAGTAGTATTTCGAGCAATCAGCCCCAGCATTTT.

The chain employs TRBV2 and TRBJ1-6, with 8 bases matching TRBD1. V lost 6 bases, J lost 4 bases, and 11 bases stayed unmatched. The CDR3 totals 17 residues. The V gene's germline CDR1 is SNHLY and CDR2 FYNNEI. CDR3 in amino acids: CASRDRDRRRYNSPLHF. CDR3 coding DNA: TGTGCCAGCAGAGACCGGGACAGGAGACGTTATAATTCACCCCTCCACTTT.